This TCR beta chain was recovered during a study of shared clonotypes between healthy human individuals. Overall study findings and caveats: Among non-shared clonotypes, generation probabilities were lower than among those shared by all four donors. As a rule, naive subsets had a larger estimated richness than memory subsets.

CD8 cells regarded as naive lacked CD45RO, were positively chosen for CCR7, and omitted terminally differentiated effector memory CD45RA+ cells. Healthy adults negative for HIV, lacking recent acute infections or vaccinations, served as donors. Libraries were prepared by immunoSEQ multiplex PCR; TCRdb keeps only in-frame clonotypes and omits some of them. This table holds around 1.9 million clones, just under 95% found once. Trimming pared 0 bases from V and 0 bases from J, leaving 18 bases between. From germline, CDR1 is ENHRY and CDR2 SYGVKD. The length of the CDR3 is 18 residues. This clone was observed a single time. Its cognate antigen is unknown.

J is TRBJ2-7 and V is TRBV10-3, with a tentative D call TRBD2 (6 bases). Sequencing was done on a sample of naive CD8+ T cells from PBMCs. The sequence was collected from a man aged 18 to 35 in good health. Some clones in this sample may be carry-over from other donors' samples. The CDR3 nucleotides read TGTGCCATCAGTGAGTCTCAGGTACTTGGCGGGGTCTCCTACGAGCAGTACTTC. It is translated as CAISESQVLGGVSYEQYF.